This TCR beta chain was identified during a study of control samples from healthy donors and cancer patients. The table lists this clone with a count of one. Only in-frame clones appear in the TCRdb table, and some are missing; sequencing was by immunoSEQ multiplex PCR. The repertoire holds fewer than 200,000 clones, with roughly 89% as singletons. This TCR derives from a woman in her 50s in good health. Material for sequencing was blood.

The CDR3 nucleotides are TGTGCCACCAGTGATCAGTCCTACGAGCAGTACTTC. It codes for CATSDQSYEQYF. This chain joins TRBV24-1 and TRBJ2-7; unclear D gene. The germline CDR1 and CDR2 sequences are KGHDR and SFDVKD. Trimming removed 3 bases at V and 1 base at J, with 3 bases between. This CDR3 region has 12 residues.